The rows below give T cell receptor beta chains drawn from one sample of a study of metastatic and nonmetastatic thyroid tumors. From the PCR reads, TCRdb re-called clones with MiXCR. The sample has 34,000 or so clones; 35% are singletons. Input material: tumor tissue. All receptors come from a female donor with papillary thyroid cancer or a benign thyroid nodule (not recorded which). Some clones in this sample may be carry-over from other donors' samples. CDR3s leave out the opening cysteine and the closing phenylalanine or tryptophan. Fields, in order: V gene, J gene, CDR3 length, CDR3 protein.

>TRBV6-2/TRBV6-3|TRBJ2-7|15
ASSYSQTSGSSYEQY
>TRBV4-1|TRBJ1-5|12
ASSQEGVWQPQH
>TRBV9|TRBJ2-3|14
ASSVESGEYTDTQY
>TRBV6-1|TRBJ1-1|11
ASSDLLNTEAF
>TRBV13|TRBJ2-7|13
ASRKQGPPQYEQY
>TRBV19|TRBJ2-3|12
ASSKAGPTDTQY
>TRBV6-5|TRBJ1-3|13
ASSFMTGEGNTIY
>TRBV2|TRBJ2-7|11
ASSRGGWDEQY
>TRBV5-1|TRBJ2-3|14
ASSLEQLARTDTQY
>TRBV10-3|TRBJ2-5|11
AISSGTQETQY
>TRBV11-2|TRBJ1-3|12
ASKRGGSENTIY